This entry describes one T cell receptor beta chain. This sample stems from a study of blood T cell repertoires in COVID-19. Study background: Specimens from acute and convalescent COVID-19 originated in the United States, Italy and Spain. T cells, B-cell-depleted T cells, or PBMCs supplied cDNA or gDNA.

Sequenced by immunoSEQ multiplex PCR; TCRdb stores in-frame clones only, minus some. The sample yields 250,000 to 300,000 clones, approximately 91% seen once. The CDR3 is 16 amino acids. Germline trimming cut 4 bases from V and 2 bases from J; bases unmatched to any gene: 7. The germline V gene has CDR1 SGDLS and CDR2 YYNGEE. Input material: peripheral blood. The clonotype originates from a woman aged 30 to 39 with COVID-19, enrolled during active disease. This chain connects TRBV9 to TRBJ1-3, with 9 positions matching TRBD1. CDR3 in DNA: TGTGCCAGCAGCAGCCGGGACAGGGAGACTGGAAACACCATATATTTT. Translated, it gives CASSSRDRETGNTIYF.